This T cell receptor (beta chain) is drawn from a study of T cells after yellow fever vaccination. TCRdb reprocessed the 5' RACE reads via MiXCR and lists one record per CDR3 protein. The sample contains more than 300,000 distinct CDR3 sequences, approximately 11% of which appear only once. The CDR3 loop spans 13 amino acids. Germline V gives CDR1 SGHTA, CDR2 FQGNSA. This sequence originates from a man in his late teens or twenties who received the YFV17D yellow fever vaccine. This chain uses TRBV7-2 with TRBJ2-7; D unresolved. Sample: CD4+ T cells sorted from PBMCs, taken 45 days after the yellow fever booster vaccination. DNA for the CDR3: TGTGCCAGCAGCTTATATGGCAGCTACGAGCTGTACGTC. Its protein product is CASSLYGSYELYV.